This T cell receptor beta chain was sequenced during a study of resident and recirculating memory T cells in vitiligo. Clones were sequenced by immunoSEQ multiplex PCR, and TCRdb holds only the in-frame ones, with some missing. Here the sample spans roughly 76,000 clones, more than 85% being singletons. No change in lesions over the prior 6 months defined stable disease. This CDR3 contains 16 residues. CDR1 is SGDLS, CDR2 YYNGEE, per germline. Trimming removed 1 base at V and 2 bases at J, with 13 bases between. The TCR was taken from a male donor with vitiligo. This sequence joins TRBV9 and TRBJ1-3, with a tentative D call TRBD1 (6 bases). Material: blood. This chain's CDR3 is CASSVSSGGTGNTIYF. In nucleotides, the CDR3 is TGTGCCAGCAGCGTATCCTCGGGGGGCACTGGAAACACCATATATTTT.